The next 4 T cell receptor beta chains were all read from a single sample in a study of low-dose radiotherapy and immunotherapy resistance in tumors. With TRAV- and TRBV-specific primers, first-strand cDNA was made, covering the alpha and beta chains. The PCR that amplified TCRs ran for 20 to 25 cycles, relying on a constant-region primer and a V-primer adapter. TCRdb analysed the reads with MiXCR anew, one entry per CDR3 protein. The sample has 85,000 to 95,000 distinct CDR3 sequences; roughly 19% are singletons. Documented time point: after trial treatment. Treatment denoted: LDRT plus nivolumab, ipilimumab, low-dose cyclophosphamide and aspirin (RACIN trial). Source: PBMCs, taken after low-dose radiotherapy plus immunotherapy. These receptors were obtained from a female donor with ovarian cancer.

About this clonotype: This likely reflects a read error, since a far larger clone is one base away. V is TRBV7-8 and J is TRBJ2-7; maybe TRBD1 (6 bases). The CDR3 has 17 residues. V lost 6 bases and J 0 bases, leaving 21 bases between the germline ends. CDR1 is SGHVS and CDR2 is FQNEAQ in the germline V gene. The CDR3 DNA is TGTGCCAGCAGTGGTTTCGGAGACAGGACAAACTCCTACGAGCAGTACTTC. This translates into CASSGFGDRTNSYEQYF.

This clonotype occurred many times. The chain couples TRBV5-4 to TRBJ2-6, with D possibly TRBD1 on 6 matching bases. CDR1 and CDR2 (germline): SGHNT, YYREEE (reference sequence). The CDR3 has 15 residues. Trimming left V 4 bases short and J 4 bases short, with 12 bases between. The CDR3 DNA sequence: TGTGCCAGCAGCCAAGGGGGATCCGGGGCCAACGTCCTGACTTTC. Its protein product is CASSQGGSGANVLTF.

CDR3 protein: CASSIDRRNTGELFF. The CDR3 DNA follows: TGTGCCAGTAGTATAGATCGGAGGAACACCGGGGAGCTGTTTTTT. The rearrangement links TRBV19 to TRBJ2-2; no firm D call. This CDR3 has 15 amino acids. Trimming took 0 bases from V and 1 from J, leaving 6 bases between them. The germline V gene has CDR1 LNHDA and CDR2 SQIVND (reference sequence).

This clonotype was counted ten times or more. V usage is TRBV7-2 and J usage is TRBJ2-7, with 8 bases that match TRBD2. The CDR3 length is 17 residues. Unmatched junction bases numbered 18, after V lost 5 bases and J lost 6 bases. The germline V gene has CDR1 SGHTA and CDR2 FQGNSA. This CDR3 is CASSPIITSGAPLEQYF. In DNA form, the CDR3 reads TGTGCCAGCAGCCCGATAATAACTAGCGGAGCCCCCCTCGAGCAGTACTTC. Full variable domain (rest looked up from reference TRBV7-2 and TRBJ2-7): GAGVSQSPSNKVTEKGKDVELRCDPISGHTALYWYRQSLGQGLEFLIYFQGNSAPDKSGLPSDRFSAERTGGSVSTLTIQRTQQEDSAVYLCASSPIITSGAPLEQYFGPGTRLTVT.